This TCR beta chain was obtained from a study of T cell responses to AZD1222 COVID-19 vaccine. Notes on the study in general: Spike regions recognized by vaccine-associated CD4 TCRs spanned the protein, led by 160-218 and 743-854. Baseline antibody screening turned up just a handful of seropositive AZD1222 recipients.

Generated by immunoSEQ multiplex PCR, the TCRdb table keeps only in-frame clones and is missing some. This sample has 75,000 to 80,000 clones, with 85% to 90% found just once. This CDR3 is built from 17 residues. The germline V gene has CDR1 MDHEN and CDR2 SYDVKM. V gave up 2 bases and J gave up 1 base; unmatched junction bases: 10. A word on this clone: Its target is not known.

The TCR was taken from an adult who received the AZD1222 COVID-19 vaccine. The sample here was peripheral blood, taken 28 days after the second AZD1222 dose. The chain couples TRBV28 to TRBJ1-2; TRBD1 agrees at 7 bases. CDR3 protein: CASSLLLDRKNNYGYTF. The CDR3 nucleotides read TGTGCCAGCAGTTTACTTTTGGACAGGAAGAATAACTATGGCTACACCTTC.